This entry describes one T cell receptor (beta chain). Its antigen is unknown. This sample is part of a study of radiotherapy plus CTLA-4 blockade in lung cancer. Notes on the study in general: Radiotherapy plus ipilimumab was followed by expansion in blood of tumor-derived TCR clones.

Only in-frame clones appear in the TCRdb table, and some are missing; sequencing was by immunoSEQ multiplex PCR. Counted here are fewer than 70,000 clones, 70% to 80% occurring once; the ten biggest clones make up roughly 10%. Germline loops: CDR1 SGHTA, CDR2 FQGNSA. The CDR3 totals 14 residues. Trimming at V came to 10 bases and at J to 4 bases, leaving 10 bases not matched to a gene. Alongside CTLA-4 blockade with ipilimumab, patients with chemo-refractory metastatic non-small-cell lung cancer received focal radiation. The material sequenced was peripheral blood, taken from a patient treated with radiotherapy plus ipilimumab. The genes are TRBV7-2 and TRBJ2-1, with 7 bases fitting TRBD2. The TCR was taken from a human donor with non-small cell lung cancer who had a complete response to radiotherapy plus ipilimumab. The CDR3 DNA reads TGTGCCACGGCTCCGGCGGGAGCTTACAATGAGCAGTTCTTC. It specifies CATAPAGAYNEQFF.